This is a list of T cell receptor beta chains from one sample in a study of blood T cells in healthy people across ages. Via MiXCR, TCRdb re-called the 5' RACE reads, giving one row per CDR3 protein. The table shows over a million distinct CDR3 sequences, with 59% occurring only once. Material for sequencing was blood. Receptor source: a man between 18 and 35 years old in good health. CDR3s include the opening cysteine and the closing phenylalanine or tryptophan. D genes are given only for firm matches. Expanded clones are given a class, and other clones once, few, many or no size at all.

>TRBV4-2|TRBD2|NA|TRBJ2-7
CASSPTSGIVYEQYF
TGTGCCAGCAGCCCGACTAGCGGGATAGTTTACGAGCAGTACTTC
>TRBV4-1|TRBD1|few|TRBJ2-3
CASSQDTGDRTGIDTQYF
TGCGCCAGCAGCCAAGATACCGGGGACAGGACGGGAATAGATACGCAGTATTTT
>TRBV14|NA|NA|TRBJ1-1
CASSQRGRDTEAFF
TGTGCCAGCAGCCAGCGGGGGAGGGATACTGAAGCTTTCTTT
>TRBV29-1|NA|NA|TRBJ1-3
CSVVRDTGNTIYF
TGCAGCGTTGTCAGGGACACTGGAAACACCATATATTTT
>TRBV15|NA|once|TRBJ2-1
CATSREWGDEQFF
TGTGCCACCAGCAGAGAATGGGGCGATGAGCAGTTCTTC
>TRBV29-1|TRBD1|NA|TRBJ2-2
CSVEKTGGTGELFF
TGCAGCGTTGAAAAGACAGGGGGCACCGGGGAGCTGTTTTTT
>TRBV6-6|NA|NA|TRBJ2-4
CTSRRQGLNIQYF
TGTACCAGCAGACGACAGGGACTAAACATTCAGTACTTC
>TRBV5-1|TRBD2|NA|TRBJ2-3
CANRAGLAGADTQYF
TGCGCCAACAGGGCGGGACTAGCGGGAGCAGATACGCAGTATTTT
>TRBV20-1|NA|NA|TRBJ2-4
CSARDRRDSAIIQYF
TGCAGTGCTAGAGATCGGAGGGACAGTGCGATCATTCAGTACTTC
>TRBV20-1|TRBD2|NA|TRBJ2-3
CSAGGEVGDTQYF
TGCAGTGCTGGGGGGGAGGTCGGAGATACGCAGTATTTT
>TRBV12-3/TRBV12-4|NA|NA|TRBJ1-6
CASSSRLGRVDSPLHF
TGTGCCAGCAGTTCCCGCCTCGGCCGGGTGGATTCACCCCTCCACTTT
>TRBV6-6|NA|once|TRBJ2-7
CASSDDSPYEQYF
TGTGCCAGCAGTGACGATTCGCCTTACGAGCAGTACTTC
>TRBV14|NA|NA|TRBJ2-6
CASSPVGTPTRTGANVLTF
TGTGCCAGCAGCCCGGTCGGGACACCAACCCGAACTGGGGCCAACGTCCTGACTTTC
>TRBV3-1|TRBD1|NA|TRBJ2-2
CASSQRDRGYTGELFF
TGTGCCAGCAGCCAGCGGGACAGGGGATACACCGGGGAGCTGTTTTTT
>TRBV12-3/TRBV12-4|NA|once|TRBJ2-5
CASSLVRVQETQYF
TGTGCCAGCAGTTTGGTCCGGGTACAAGAGACCCAGTACTTC
>TRBV7-9|NA|NA|TRBJ1-3
CASSFGPLNTIYF
TGTGCCAGCAGCTTCGGCCCTTTAAACACCATATATTTT
>TRBV4-1|TRBD2|NA|TRBJ2-7
CASSQEAGGFEQYF
TGCGCCAGCAGCCAAGAAGCGGGAGGGTTCGAGCAGTACTTC
>TRBV29-1|TRBD1|NA|TRBJ2-2
CSVAYAGTETGELFF
TGCAGCGTTGCCTATGCCGGGACAGAAACCGGGGAGCTGTTTTTT
>TRBV12-5|NA|NA|TRBJ2-2
CASGLDAGTPTGELFF
TGTGCTAGTGGTTTGGATGCCGGGACACCAACCGGGGAGCTGTTTTTT
>TRBV6-5|TRBD1|NA|TRBJ2-7
CASSQRDRTYEQYF
TGTGCCAGCTCACAACGGGACAGAACCTACGAGCAGTACTTC
>TRBV15|NA|few|TRBJ2-5
CATSLGRQETQYF
TGTGCCACCAGCCTAGGGAGGCAAGAGACCCAGTACTTC
>TRBV5-1|NA|NA|TRBJ2-7
CASSLGQGEKNYEQYF
TGCGCCAGCAGCTTGGGGCAAGGAGAGAAGAACTACGAGCAGTACTTC
>TRBV27|TRBD1|NA|TRBJ1-1
CASSYLPGTANTEAFF
TGTGCCAGCAGTTACCTCCCCGGGACAGCGAACACCGAAGCTTTCTTT
>TRBV20-1|TRBD1|few|TRBJ2-7
CSATRQGSSFEQYF
TGCAGTGCTACCCGACAGGGTTCATCCTTCGAGCAGTACTTC
>TRBV28|NA|NA|TRBJ1-5
CASSYIPLGQASLNQPQHF
TGTGCCAGCAGTTACATCCCCCTGGGCCAGGCTTCGTTAAATCAGCCCCAGCATTTT
>TRBV4-1|NA|NA|TRBJ2-7
CASSPATPYEQYF
TGCGCCAGCAGCCCCGCGACCCCCTACGAGCAGTACTTC
>TRBV20-1|TRBD2|NA|TRBJ2-5
CSARPGLATYNEQYF
TGCAGTGCTAGACCGGGACTAGCGACCTACAATGAGCAGTACTTC
>TRBV29-1|NA|NA|TRBJ1-2
CSVNQPTDGDGTHYGYTF
TGCAGCGTTAATCAACCAACGGACGGCGACGGAACCCATTATGGCTACACCTTC
>TRBV18|NA|NA|TRBJ1-2
CASSSVTSNYGYTF
TGTGCCAGCTCATCCGTTACATCGAACTATGGCTACACCTTC
>TRBV29-1|TRBD1|NA|TRBJ2-7
CSVDRGVSYNEQYF
TGCAGCGTCGACAGGGGGGTTTCCTACAATGAGCAGTACTTC
>TRBV7-2|NA|many|TRBJ1-1
CASSLVSGNTEAFF
TGTGCCAGCAGCTTAGTTTCAGGGAACACTGAAGCTTTCTTT
>TRBV11-3|NA|NA|TRBJ2-2
CASSARPGAGELFF
TGTGCCAGCAGCGCTCGCCCCGGGGCCGGGGAGCTGTTTTTT
>TRBV29-1|NA|NA|TRBJ1-1
CSARTGNHGAFF
TGCAGCGCCCGAACCGGGAACCACGGCGCTTTCTTT
>TRBV3-1|NA|NA|TRBJ2-5
CASSQDQGGEGETQYF
TGTGCCAGCAGCCAAGATCAGGGGGGAGAGGGGGAGACCCAGTACTTC
>TRBV4-1|NA|NA|TRBJ2-1
CASSQDVGANLGRNEQFF
TGCGCCAGCAGCCAAGATGTAGGGGCCAACCTAGGCCGCAATGAGCAGTTCTTC
>TRBV7-9|TRBD1|NA|TRBJ1-2
CASSLSDRAIKGYTF
TGTGCCAGCAGCTTATCGGACAGGGCTATCAAGGGCTACACCTTC
>TRBV28|NA|NA|TRBJ1-1
CASRIQGGMNTEAFF
TGTGCCAGCAGGATACAGGGAGGGATGAACACTGAAGCTTTCTTT
>TRBV6-5|TRBD2|few|TRBJ2-1
CASRETSGYNEQFF
TGTGCCAGCAGGGAGACTAGCGGGTACAATGAGCAGTTCTTC
>TRBV29-1|NA|NA|TRBJ1-2
CSVVRPNYGYTF
TGCAGCGTTGTAAGGCCGAACTATGGCTACACCTTC
>TRBV6-2/TRBV6-3|NA|NA|TRBJ2-7
CASKAGNMLSSYEQYF
TGTGCCAGCAAAGCAGGGAACATGTTGAGCTCCTACGAGCAGTACTTC
>TRBV5-1|TRBD2|NA|TRBJ2-1
CASRPGAREGNEQFF
TGCGCCAGCAGGCCTGGGGCGCGGGAGGGCAATGAGCAGTTCTTC
>TRBV27|NA|few|TRBJ1-2
CASSATPGRSDSYGYTF
TGTGCCAGCAGCGCAACCCCCGGCCGCAGCGATAGCTATGGCTACACCTTC
>TRBV6-2/TRBV6-3|NA|NA|TRBJ1-2
CASSYSTGWTESKAGYGYTF
TGTGCCAGCAGTTACTCGACGGGTTGGACAGAATCTAAAGCCGGCTATGGCTACACCTTC
>TRBV4-1|TRBD1|NA|TRBJ2-7
CASSQAGQGSASYEQYF
TGCGCCAGCAGCCAAGCGGGACAGGGGTCGGCCTCCTACGAGCAGTACTTC
>TRBV2|TRBD2|NA|TRBJ2-2
CASRLAGVDTGELFF
TGTGCCAGCAGACTAGCGGGAGTAGACACCGGGGAGCTGTTTTTT
>TRBV6-1|TRBD1|NA|TRBJ2-2
CASSADRGGTGELFF
TGTGCCAGCAGTGCTGACAGGGGGGGTACCGGGGAGCTGTTTTTT
>TRBV6-6|NA|few|TRBJ2-1
CASCPSTANEQFF
TGTGCCAGTTGCCCGTCAACAGCCAATGAGCAGTTCTTC